Described below is a single T cell receptor (beta chain) sequence and its context. The antigen this receptor binds is unknown. No quality values exist for individual bases; no much larger clone is one base distant. The data were taken from a study of blood T cell repertoires in COVID-19 (dated by TCRdb to the early 2020s). Regarding the research as a whole: Collaborator samples came from the United States, Italy and Spain and covered acute and convalescent phases of COVID-19. The material from the prospective study consisted of cDNA or gDNA derived from T cells, B-cell-depleted T cells, or PBMCs. Subjects who had been exposed to COVID-19, were actively infected with it, or had recovered from it provided the deeply sampled blood TCRbeta repertoires that made up the dataset. The repertoires were released in a freely available public database meant as a resource for research on the immune response to SARS-CoV-2. The samples were drawn from two sources: the first 160 participants of the ongoing ImmuneRACE study, and 1,254 subjects contributed by 6 global collaborators. A de-identified subject ID, COVID-19 status, age in years and sex were almost always included in the sample metadata. Where available, HLA class I and class II types were obtained from metadata supplied by the sample provider rather than from assay-based typing.

The immunoSEQ Assay, a bias-controlled multiplex PCR, was used to amplify TCRbeta CDR3 regions from genomic DNA. From the authors' description of their analysis: Nucleated cell counts per sample were estimated from amplification of reference gene primers within the assay. To quantify the absolute abundance of each unique TCRbeta CDR3 rearrangement, sequence reads were collapsed and filtered. Productive Simpson clonality was computed per sample as the square root of Simpson's diversity index over productive rearrangements. TCRdb took this table from immuneACCESS and kept in-frame rearrangements with V and J called. Such tables lack part of the clones; where checked against another copy, unresolved V genes explain under half of the gap, and the rest is unexplained. Clone size and V and J calls were adopted from that table, with D and trimming inferred from the DNA. In all, the sample holds 180,000 or so clones, and over 75% of those were seen once. The top ten constitute 2.5% to 3.5% of the sample.

CDR1 and CDR2 (SEHNR, FQNEAQ) derive from the germline V gene (reference sequence). The CDR3, cysteine through phenylalanine, is 16 amino acids long. Kept here is only the CDR3 DNA, which spans 48 bases and is read in frame from base 1. The V end gives up 0 bases and the J end 6 bases, leaving 7 bases in the junction not matched to a gene. The collaborating institutions used their own protocols to collect whole blood in K2EDTA tubes. For TCRbeta analysis, collaborator samples were shipped as frozen whole blood, as isolated PBMCs, or as DNA extracted from either sample type. Paper-wide results and their limitations: How much clinical and demographic metadata was included differed by source and by participant, and the metadata was provided uncurated.

The clonotype was recovered from a woman older than 75 with active or convalescent COVID-19. The chain uses TRBV7-9 and TRBJ2-1; 8 junctional bases match TRBD2. Sequencing was done on a sample of peripheral blood. CDR3 protein: CASSLAGAGELNEQFF. The sequenced DNA: TGTGCCAGCAGCTTAGCAGGAGCGGGGGAGCTCAATGAGCAGTTCTTC.